This T cell receptor (beta chain) appears in the sequencing data of a study of blood T cell repertoires in COVID-19. The overall study: COVID-19 samples, acute and convalescent, were from the United States, Italy and Spain. From T cells, B-cell-depleted T cells, or PBMCs came the material, which was cDNA or gDNA.

In the original workflow: Researchers report that nucleated cell counts were estimated from reference gene primer amplification. TCRdb's copy holds only in-frame clones and misses some; the assay was immunoSEQ multiplex PCR. V and J calls plus clone size are reproduced from that table; the DNA served to infer D and trimming. This repertoire shows approximately 140,000 clones, about 89% found once; its top ten account for more than 15%. This receptor was obtained from a man aged 50 to 59 with active or convalescent COVID-19. The source material was peripheral blood.

The CDR3 sequence: CATSRDSGTDEKLFF. In DNA, the CDR3 is TGTGCCACCAGCAGAGATAGCGGGACAGATGAAAAACTGTTTTTT. The chain combines TRBV15 with TRBJ1-4; the match to TRBD1 covers 7 bases. CDR3 size: 15 residues. Germline V gene sequence: CDR1 LNHNV, CDR2 YYDKDF (reference sequence). The trim removed 0 bases at V and 6 bases at J, leaving 4 bases unmatched.